These 5 T cell receptor beta chains were sequenced from one sample in a study of blood T cell repertoires in COVID-19. This table comes from immunoSEQ multiplex PCR, and its TCRdb copy is limited to in-frame clones, with some not included. The sample lists 95,000 to 110,000 clones, about 85% occurring once. Sequencing was done on a sample of peripheral blood. The receptors derive from a man in his fifties or sixties in a cohort sampled during active COVID-19.

V usage is TRBV2 and J usage is TRBJ2-1, with 8 positions matching TRBD2. J lost 6 bases, V lost 6 bases, and 7 bases had no gene match. The germline V gene encodes CDR1 SNHLY and CDR2 FYNNEI. The CDR3 is made up of 14 amino acids. CDR3 bases: TGTGCCAGCAGCTTCCGGGGGGGCCGCAATGAGCAGTTCTTC. Protein sequence: CASSFRGGRNEQFF.

This clone was seen just once. The chain joins TRBV5-6 to TRBJ1-2; 7 bases match TRBD1. This CDR3 comprises 15 residues. J was trimmed by 7 bases and V by 1 base; bases with no gene match: 10. CDR1 SGHDT and CDR2 YYEEEE come from the germline V gene. The CDR3 protein is CASSLRVTGVRGYTF. The CDR3 nucleotides read TGTGCCAGCAGCTTGCGGGTTACAGGGGTGCGTGGCTACACCTTC. Full variable domain (rest looked up from reference TRBV5-6 and TRBJ1-2): DAGVTQSPTHLIKTRGQQVTLRCSPKSGHDTVSWYQQALGQGPQFIFQYYEEEERQRGNFPDRFSGHQFPNYSSELNVNALLLGDSALYLCASSLRVTGVRGYTFGSGTRLTVV.

This chain connects TRBV11-2 to TRBJ2-2; tentative D call: TRBD2 (6 bases). The CDR3 runs to 16 residues. Trimming pared 1 base from V and 0 bases from J, leaving 9 bases between. Per germline, CDR1 SGHAT and CDR2 FQNNGV. The CDR3 is CASSLVAGTNTGELFF. In nucleotides, the CDR3 is TGTGCCAGCAGCTTAGTGGCGGGAACGAACACCGGGGAGCTGTTTTTT.

The chain recombines TRBV5-5 with TRBJ1-2; perhaps TRBD1 as D (5 bases). CDR1 and CDR2 (germline): SGHKS, YYEKEE (reference sequence). Trimming pared 0 bases from V and 4 bases from J, leaving 13 bases between. The CDR3 is made up of 15 amino acids. For the CDR3, the DNA is TGTGCCAGCAGCTTGGAGGGGTCTACCTCCTATGGCTACACCTTC. Translated, it gives CASSLEGSTSYGYTF.

The genes are TRBV6-1 and TRBJ2-7; no clear D gene. The V end was cut by 2 bases, the J end by 0 bases, with 8 bases between. The CDR3 contains 14 residues. CDR1 is MNHNS and CDR2 is SASEGT in the germline V gene. Here the CDR3 DNA reads TGTGCCAGCAGTGAATATGGCGGCTCCTACGAGCAGTACGTC. Protein product: CASSEYGGSYEQYV.